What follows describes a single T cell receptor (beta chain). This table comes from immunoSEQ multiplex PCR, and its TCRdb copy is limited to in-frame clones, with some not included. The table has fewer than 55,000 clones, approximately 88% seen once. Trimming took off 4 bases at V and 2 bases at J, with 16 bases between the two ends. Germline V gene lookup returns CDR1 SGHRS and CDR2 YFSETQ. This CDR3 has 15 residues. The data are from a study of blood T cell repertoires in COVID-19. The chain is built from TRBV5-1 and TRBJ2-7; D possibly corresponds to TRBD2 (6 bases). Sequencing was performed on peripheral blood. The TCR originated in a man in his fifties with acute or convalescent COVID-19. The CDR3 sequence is CASSRALAHTYEQYF. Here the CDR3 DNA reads TGCGCCAGCAGCAGGGCGCTAGCGCATACCTACGAGCAGTACTTC.